This T cell receptor (beta chain) comes out of a study of radiation and T cells in renal cell carcinoma. Time point defined: blood 2 weeks post-SBRT. Treatment in this sample: 15 Gy SBRT to primary tumor, nephrectomy 4 weeks later. Germline CDR1 and CDR2: MNHNS and SASEGT. V was pared by 3 bases and J by 0 bases, with 10 bases between. The length of the CDR3 is 15 residues. Profiled with immunoSEQ multiplex PCR; TCRdb holds only in-frame clones, not every one. Found here are approximately 79,000 clones, more than 75% of them singletons; the top ten hold 5.8%. The TCR sequence derives from a man aged 60 to 75 with renal cell carcinoma. Source: blood, taken from a patient whose treatment included radiotherapy and nephrectomy. V and J are TRBV6-1 and TRBJ2-3; unclear D gene. CDR3 coding DNA: TGTGCCAGCAGTGATGGGGAACGTAGCACAGATACGCAGTATTTT. This sequence encodes CASSDGERSTDTQYF.